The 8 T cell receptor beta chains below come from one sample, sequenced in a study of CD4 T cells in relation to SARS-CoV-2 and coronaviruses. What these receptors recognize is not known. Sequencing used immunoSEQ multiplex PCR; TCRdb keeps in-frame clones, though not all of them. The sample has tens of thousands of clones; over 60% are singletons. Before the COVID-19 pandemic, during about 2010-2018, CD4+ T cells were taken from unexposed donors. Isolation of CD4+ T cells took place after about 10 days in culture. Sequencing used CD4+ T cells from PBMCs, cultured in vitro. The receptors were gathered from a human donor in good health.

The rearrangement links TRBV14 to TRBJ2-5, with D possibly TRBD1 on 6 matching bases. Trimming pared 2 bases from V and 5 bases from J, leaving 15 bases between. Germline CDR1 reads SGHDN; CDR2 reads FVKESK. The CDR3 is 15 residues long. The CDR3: CASSQHRGLVETQYF. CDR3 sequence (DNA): TGTGCCAGCAGCCAACATAGGGGGTTGGTGGAGACCCAGTACTTC.

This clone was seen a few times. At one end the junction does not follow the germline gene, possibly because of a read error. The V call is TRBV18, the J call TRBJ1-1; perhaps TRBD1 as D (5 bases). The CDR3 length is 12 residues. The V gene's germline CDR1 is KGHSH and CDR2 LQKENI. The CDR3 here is CASSQPDTQAFF. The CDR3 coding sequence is TGTGCCAGCTCCCAACCGGACACTCAAGCTTTCTTT.

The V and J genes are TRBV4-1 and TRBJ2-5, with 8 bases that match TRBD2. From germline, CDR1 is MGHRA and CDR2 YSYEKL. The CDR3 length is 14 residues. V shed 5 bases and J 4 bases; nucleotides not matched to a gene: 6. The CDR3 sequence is CASSVGLAGETQYF. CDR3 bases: TGCGCCAGCAGCGTCGGGCTAGCGGGAGAGACCCAGTACTTC.

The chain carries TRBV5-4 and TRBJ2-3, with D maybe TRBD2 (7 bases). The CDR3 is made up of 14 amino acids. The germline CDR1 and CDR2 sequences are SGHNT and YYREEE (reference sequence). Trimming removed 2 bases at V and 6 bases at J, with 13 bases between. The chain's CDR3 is CASSLGGAWDTQYF. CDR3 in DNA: TGTGCCAGCAGCTTAGGGGGGGCTTGGGATACGCAGTATTTT.

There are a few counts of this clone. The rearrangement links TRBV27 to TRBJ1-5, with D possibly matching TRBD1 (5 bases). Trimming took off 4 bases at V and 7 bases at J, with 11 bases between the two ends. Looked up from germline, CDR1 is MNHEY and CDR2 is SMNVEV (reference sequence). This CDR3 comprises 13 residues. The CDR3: CASSSSGKQPQHF. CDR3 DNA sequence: TGTGCCAGCAGTTCATCAGGGAAACAGCCCCAGCATTTT.

The CDR3 sequence: CASSVLAGGSYEQYF. The CDR3 DNA reads TGTGCCAGCAGTGTTCTAGCGGGGGGCTCCTACGAGCAGTACTTC. The chain carries TRBV6-4 and TRBJ2-7, with 11 positions matching TRBD2. The CDR3 totals 15 residues. Germline V gene data show CDR1 as MRHNA and CDR2 as SNTAGT. With V trimmed by 4 bases and J by 0 bases, 2 bases remained unmatched.

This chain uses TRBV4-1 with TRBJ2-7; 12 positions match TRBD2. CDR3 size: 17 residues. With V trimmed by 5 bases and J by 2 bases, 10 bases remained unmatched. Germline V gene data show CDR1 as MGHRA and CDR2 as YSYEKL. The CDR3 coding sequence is TGCGCCAGCAGCGTAGACCGTTCTAGCGGGAGGGCCTACGAGCAGTACTTC. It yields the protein CASSVDRSSGRAYEQYF.

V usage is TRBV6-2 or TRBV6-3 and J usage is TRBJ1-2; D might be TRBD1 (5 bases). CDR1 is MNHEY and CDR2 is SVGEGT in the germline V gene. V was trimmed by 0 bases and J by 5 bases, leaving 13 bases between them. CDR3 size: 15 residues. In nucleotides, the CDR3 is TGTGCCAGCAGTTACTCGAGAGGGGTTGGGTATGGCTACACCTTC. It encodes CASSYSRGVGYGYTF.